A selection of T cell receptor beta chains follows, all from one sample in a study of identical twins. TCRdb re-derived calls from the 5' RACE reads in MiXCR, one entry per CDR3 protein. The table lists around 490,000 distinct CDR3 sequences, 14% of them singletons. A further study also used this sample, focusing on yellow fever vaccine responses in identical twins.

Sequences were obtained from CD4+ T cells sorted from blood. All receptors come from a woman aged 18 to 35 in good health. CDR3s include the opening cysteine and the closing phenylalanine or tryptophan. A D gene is named only where the DNA matches it firmly. Only part of the rows carry a size: once, few, many, or a class if the clone is expanded.

TRBV20-1	TRBJ2-2	many	TRBD2	TGCAGTGCTAGGGCTAGCGGGAGGCTAAACACCGGGGAGCTGTTTTTT	CSARASGRLNTGELFF
TRBV29-1	TRBJ1-5	.	TRBD1	TGCAGCGTTGAAGGAGCCTCGGACAGGGAGAGCAATCAGCCCCAGCATTTT	CSVEGASDRESNQPQHF
TRBV12-3/TRBV12-4	TRBJ2-7	.	.	TGTGCCAGCAGCCCCTCTACCTACGAGCAGTACTTC	CASSPSTYEQYF
TRBV20-1	TRBJ2-7	.	TRBD1	TGCAGTGCAAGACAGGGGGCGAACCCAGGCGACGAGCAGTACTTC	CSARQGANPGDEQYF
TRBV9	TRBJ2-3	few	.	TGTGCCAGCAGCGTAACGATCAGCACAGATACGCAGTATTTT	CASSVTISTDTQYF
TRBV28	TRBJ2-3	.	.	TGTGCCAGCACTGAGGCCCCAGATACGCAGTATTTT	CASTEAPDTQYF
TRBV7-9	TRBJ2-5	many	.	TGTGCCAGCAGCTTAGTGTTTCCGGAGACCCAGTACTTC	CASSLVFPETQYF
TRBV15	TRBJ1-5	many	.	TGTGCCACCAGCAGAGGTTTGACAGGCAGTAGCAATCAGCCCCAGCATTTT	CATSRGLTGSSNQPQHF
TRBV25-1	TRBJ2-2	few	.	TGTGCCAGCACCGGACAGTACACCGGGGAGCTGTTTTTT	CASTGQYTGELFF
TRBV5-4	TRBJ2-3	.	.	TGTGCCAGCAGCTTGGAGGGTAGGACGCAGTATTTT	CASSLEGRTQYF
TRBV20-1	TRBJ2-6	.	.	TGCAGTGCTAGAGACCGTACCTCTGGGGCCAACGTCCTGACTTTC	CSARDRTSGANVLTF
TRBV7-9	TRBJ2-6	.	.	TGTGCCAGCAGCTTTGGACCTTCTGGGGCCAACGTCCTGACTTTC	CASSFGPSGANVLTF
TRBV7-2	TRBJ2-7	.	.	TGTGCCAGCAGCCCCTCAGCGGTTGGCGAGCAGTACTTC	CASSPSAVGEQYF
TRBV28	TRBJ2-3	few	.	TGTGCCAGCAGTTTAGAGGGCCTAGGCACAGATACGCAGTATTTT	CASSLEGLGTDTQYF
TRBV5-1	TRBJ2-7	.	TRBD1	TGCGCCAGCAGCTTGGCGGGACAGTGGCCCTACGAGCAGTACTTC	CASSLAGQWPYEQYF
TRBV18	TRBJ2-7	.	TRBD1	TGTGCCAGCTCACCCGACAGGGGCACCTACTACGAGCAGTACTTC	CASSPDRGTYYEQYF
TRBV5-1	TRBJ2-5	.	TRBD2	TGCGCCAGCAGCTTCAGTACTAGCGGGATAGAGACCCAGTACTTC	CASSFSTSGIETQYF
TRBV20-1	TRBJ1-2	few	.	TGCAGTGCTAGAGATGAGGGCGACTATGGCTACACCTTC	CSARDEGDYGYTF
TRBV28	TRBJ2-5	.	TRBD1	TGTGCCAGCAGTCTCCTACGACCCGGGACAGGGGGTGAGACCCAGTACTTC	CASSLLRPGTGGETQYF
TRBV20-1	TRBJ2-7	few	.	TGCAGTGCTAGGGCCCCCAGCGAGCAGTACTTC	CSARAPSEQYF
TRBV20-1	TRBJ2-5	few	.	TGCAGTGCTAGTTATCAGGAAGAGACCCAGTACTTC	CSASYQEETQYF
TRBV5-1	TRBJ2-1	.	TRBD2	TGCGCCAGCAGCTCCCTAGCGGGAGGGCCGGGGGCGGAGCAGTTCTTC	CASSSLAGGPGAEQFF
TRBV7-2	TRBJ2-1	few	.	TGTGCCAGCAGCCCAAGTGGCAGGCGTTCCTCAGACAATGAGCAGTTCTTC	CASSPSGRRSSDNEQFF
TRBV12-3/TRBV12-4	TRBJ2-1	few	TRBD1	TGTGCCAGCAGTTCCATAGCGGGACAGGGGCAAGGTGAGCAGTTCTTC	CASSSIAGQGQGEQFF
TRBV19	TRBJ2-3	few	TRBD2	TGTGCCAGTAAGAGAGGAGGACTAGCGGATACCAGTGGCACAGATACGCAGTATTTT	CASKRGGLADTSGTDTQYF
TRBV14	TRBJ2-3	.	TRBD2	TGTGCCAGCAGTACGGGACTAGCGAGAGGGACAGATACGCAGTATTTT	CASSTGLARGTDTQYF
TRBV4-2	TRBJ2-7	many	TRBD2	TGTGCCAGCAGCCAGGGGACCGGGACTAACTCCTACGAGCAGTACTTC	CASSQGTGTNSYEQYF
TRBV5-4	TRBJ2-5	few	TRBD2	TGTGCCAGCAGCTTGCCTAGCGGAAAAGAGACCCAGTACTTC	CASSLPSGKETQYF
TRBV6-2/TRBV6-3	TRBJ2-3	.	.	TGTGCCAGCAGGGCAGTGGGCACAGATACGCAGTATTTT	CASRAVGTDTQYF
TRBV20-1	TRBJ2-1	once	.	TGCAGTGCTAGCGGGAGTACTATTTCTTACAATGAGCAGTTCTTC	CSASGSTISYNEQFF
TRBV11-1	TRBJ1-4	.	.	TGTGCCAGCAGCAGCGGACAGAATGAAAAACTGTTTTTT	CASSSGQNEKLFF
TRBV12-3/TRBV12-4	TRBJ2-1	few	TRBD2	TGTGCCAGCAGTTTCCCGGCGACTAGCGGGAGGAATGAGCAGTTCTTC	CASSFPATSGRNEQFF
TRBV5-1	TRBJ2-1	many	.	TGCGCCAGCAGCTTGGGACACGCGGTGTACAATGAGCAGTTCTTC	CASSLGHAVYNEQFF
TRBV4-3	TRBJ2-2	few	TRBD2	TGCGCCAGCAGCCAAGATATTTCTAGCGGGAGTGGGGGGGAGCTGTTTTTT	CASSQDISSGSGGELFF
TRBV20-1	TRBJ2-7	many	.	TGCAGTGCCCCTCTAGGGTCAGCGTCCTCCTACGAGCAGTACTTC	CSAPLGSASSYEQYF
TRBV20-1	TRBJ2-5	.	.	TGCAGTGCTCGGGACATTCCAGGGAGGACCCAGTACTTC	CSARDIPGRTQYF
TRBV6-2/TRBV6-3	TRBJ2-2	.	TRBD2	TGTGCCAGCAGTTTTGCCAGCGGGGGGCGGAACACCGGGGAGCTGTTTTTT	CASSFASGGRNTGELFF
TRBV3-1	TRBJ2-3	.	TRBD2	TGTGCCAGCAGCCAATATTCTAGGCCCTTTTTCCCTAGCGGGACTAGCACAGATACGCAGTATTTT	CASSQYSRPFFPSGTSTDTQYF
TRBV7-2	TRBJ2-1	many	TRBD1	TGTGCCAGCAGCCAATGGGGAACCGGGACAGGGTACAATGAGCAGTTCTTC	CASSQWGTGTGYNEQFF
TRBV6-1	TRBJ1-2	few	.	TGTGCCAGCAGTGCAACCGTGGGCTATGGCTACACCTTC	CASSATVGYGYTF
TRBV15	TRBJ2-1	.	.	TGTGCCACCAGGAGAGGATTGGGACCCAAACCCTACAATGAGCAGTTCTTC	CATRRGLGPKPYNEQFF
TRBV4-2	TRBJ2-7	few	.	TGTGCCAGCAGCCAAGGCACGAGGGACCGCCGGGCCTACGAGCAGTACTTC	CASSQGTRDRRAYEQYF
TRBV7-2	TRBJ2-7	many	.	TGTGCCAGCAGCCGACAGGTTACCTACGAGCAGTACTTC	CASSRQVTYEQYF
TRBV29-1	TRBJ1-2	.	.	TGCAGCGCCGAGCTGGGATATGGCTACACCTTC	CSAELGYGYTF
TRBV4-1	TRBJ2-1	.	TRBD1	TGCGCCAGCAGCCAAGAGGCAGGGGGAACAGTTTACTCCTACAATGAGCAGTTCTTC	CASSQEAGGTVYSYNEQFF
TRBV4-2	TRBJ2-7	many	.	TGTGCCAGCAGCCAAGACCCAGACTCCTACGAGCAGTACTTC	CASSQDPDSYEQYF